The 32 T cell receptor beta chains reported below all come from one sample, sequenced in a study of patients and donors after allogeneic stem cell transplantation (dated by TCRdb to 2020 to 2021). Library method: RT-PCR. These reads were obtained on a NextSeq 550. The public sequencing data were trimmed at Q25 with fastp and processed into clonotypes with MiXCR by TCRdb, which kept only in-frame beta chains. Each record represents a unique CDR3 protein, reported with the most common genes and DNA among its rows. For this sample there are roughly 940,000 distinct CDR3 sequences; about 20% appear just once. The leading ten clones occupy 5% to 6.5% of the sample. The sequenced material came from blood, either unsorted or a sorted T cell fraction (not recorded which). These receptors originate from a human donor who was either an allogeneic HSCT recipient or a stem cell or donor lymphocyte infusion donor (not recorded which). It is not recorded whose cells these are; they may come from a transplant donor.

This clonotype has more than one count but fewer than ten. This chain connects TRBV9 to TRBJ2-1, with D perhaps TRBD1 or TRBD2 (5 bases each). The length of the CDR3 is 16 residues. Trimming removed 4 bases from V and 1 base from J, with 15 bases in between. Per the germline V gene, CDR1 is SGDLS and CDR2 is YYNGEE. CDR3 nucleotide sequence: TGTGCCAGCAGCCCTACTGAGGGGACGTCCTACAATGAGCAGTTCTTC. It yields the protein CASSPTEGTSYNEQFF.

The chain couples TRBV7-3 to TRBJ2-1, with a tentative D call TRBD2 (6 bases). Trimming stripped 2 bases from V and 5 bases from J, with 13 bases between. Germline V gene sequence: CDR1 SGHTA, CDR2 FQGTGA. The CDR3 sequence is 15 residues long. CDR3 sequence (DNA): TGTGCCAGCAGCTTATTTGGCGGGGAGAACAATGAGCAGTTCTTC. Translation gives CASSLFGGENNEQFF.

V and J are TRBV12-3 or TRBV12-4 and TRBJ1-1, with D unclear. Trimming stripped 8 bases from V and 11 bases from J, with 15 bases between. The CDR3 runs to 11 residues. CDR3 protein: CASSKGPRAFF. The CDR3 DNA reads as TGTGCCAGCTCCAAAGGACCGCGGGCTTTCTTT.

The chain links TRBV3-1 to TRBJ2-2; D gene ambiguous. V lost 4 bases and J 6 bases, leaving 15 bases between the germline ends. Germline V gene lookup returns CDR1 LGHDT and CDR2 YNNKEL (reference sequence). CDR3 length: 15 amino acids. The CDR3 spells CASSPRQAGSGELFF. DNA of the CDR3: TGTGCCAGCAGCCCCCGACAAGCTGGCTCCGGGGAGCTGTTTTTT.

This sequence joins TRBV7-2 and TRBJ2-5; TRBD1 is a possible D gene (6 bases). The V gene's germline CDR1 is SGHTA and CDR2 FQGNSA. V shed 2 bases and J shed 4 bases, with 14 bases lying between them. The CDR3 extends over 15 amino acids. The CDR3 bases are TGTGCCAGCAGCTTATATGGACAGAGAGCAGAGACCCAGTACTTC. It yields the protein CASSLYGQRAETQYF.

This clonotype occurred many times. The gene calls are TRBV9 and TRBJ1-1; D unclear. The V gene's germline CDR1 is SGDLS and CDR2 YYNGEE. The CDR3 has 17 amino acids. V was shortened by 3 bases and J by 0 bases, with 18 bases between the two germline ends. CDR3 amino acids: CASSGKANRSMNTEAFF. CDR3 DNA sequence: TGTGCCAGCAGCGGTAAGGCGAACAGATCTATGAACACTGAAGCTTTCTTT. The complete variable domain, with remaining parts taken from reference TRBV9 and TRBJ1-1, reads DSGVTQTPKHLITATGQRVTLRCSPRSGDLSVYWYQQSLDQGLQFLIQYYNGEERAKGNILERFSAQQFPDLHSELNLSSLELGDSALYFCASSGKANRSMNTEAFFGQGTRLTVV.

This clonotype was detected a few times. The chain is built from TRBV20-1 and TRBJ1-2; D is possibly TRBD1 (5 bases). CDR1 and CDR2 from the germline V gene are DFQATT and SNEGSKA (reference sequence). The V gene lost 0 bases and the J gene lost 4 bases, with 15 bases spanning the gap. The CDR3 spans 15 residues. CDR3 residues: CSARDVSGTAYGYTF. The CDR3 DNA reads as TGCAGTGCTAGAGATGTATCCGGGACGGCCTATGGCTACACCTTC.

This chain connects TRBV29-1 to TRBJ2-3; TRBD1 agrees at 7 bases. The CDR3 consists of 14 residues. Trimming at V came to 1 base and at J to 15 bases, leaving 16 bases not matched to a gene. Germline V lookup: CDR1 SQVTM, CDR2 ANQGSEA. The CDR3 protein is CSVEGDSGWLSSYF. As DNA, the CDR3 is TGCAGCGTTGAAGGGGACAGTGGGTGGCTGAGCAGCTATTTT.

The chain has TRBV5-1 and TRBJ2-7, with 11 positions matching TRBD2. Losses at the gene ends were 9 bases for V and 3 bases for J; bases not matched to a gene: 8. Germline assignment: CDR1 SGHRS and CDR2 YFSETQ. This CDR3 is 14 amino acids long. The CDR3 is CAIARLAGNYEQYF. The CDR3 DNA follows: TGCGCCATCGCAAGACTAGCGGGAAACTACGAGCAGTACTTC.

The chain combines TRBV3-1 with TRBJ1-5; TRBD1 is a possible D gene (5 bases). Trimming pared 3 bases from V and 0 bases from J, leaving 9 bases between. Germline values: CDR1 LGHDT, CDR2 YNNKEL (reference sequence). CDR3 length: 15 amino acids. CDR3 region: CASSQGPASNQPQHF. The CDR3 nucleotides are TGTGCCAGCAGCCAGGGGCCAGCTAGCAATCAGCCCCAGCATTTT.

This chain connects TRBV2 to TRBJ2-7; 7 bases agree with TRBD2. Looked up from germline, CDR1 is SNHLY and CDR2 is FYNNEI. The V and J ends lost 0 bases and 6 bases, in that order; junction bases with no gene match: 8. This CDR3 has 15 residues. CDR3 region: CASSEARGGDPEQYF. In DNA form, the CDR3 reads TGTGCCAGCAGTGAAGCTCGCGGGGGAGACCCCGAGCAGTACTTC.

This clonotype has only a few counts. CDR3 sequence (DNA): TGTGCCAGCAGCCCCAGGTTTCGATGGGAGACCCAGTACTTC. Protein product: CASSPRFRWETQYF. V is TRBV5-8 and J is TRBJ2-5; no reliable D call. The CDR3 runs to 14 residues. V dropped 4 bases and J dropped 5 bases, with 15 bases sitting between them. Germline assignment: CDR1 SGHTS and CDR2 YDEGEE.

This clonotype was found a few times. The genes are TRBV20-1 and TRBJ2-7, with 10 nucleotides matching TRBD2. V lost 6 bases, J lost 2 bases, and 7 bases stayed unmatched. CDR3 size: 14 residues. Germline CDR1 DFQATT, CDR2 SNEGSKA (reference sequence). Written as DNA, the CDR3 is TGCAGTGCCTCATGGCTAGCGGGAGCCTACGAGCAGTACTTC. Protein product: CSASWLAGAYEQYF.

This clonotype was seen a few times. The chain carries TRBV6-1 and TRBJ1-1; maybe TRBD1 (5 bases). With 6 bases removed from V and 1 base from J, the gap between germline ends came to 12 bases. The CDR3 extends over 14 amino acids. Germline CDR1 is MNHNS and CDR2 is SASEGT. The CDR3 coding sequence is TGTGCCAGCAGAGCGGGACGAGCGAACACTGAAGCTTTCTTT. It encodes CASRAGRANTEAFF.

The gene calls are TRBV5-1 and TRBJ2-7; D is possibly TRBD1 (6 bases). Germline CDR1 reads SGHRS; CDR2 reads YFSETQ. Trimming stripped 0 bases from V and 5 bases from J, with 9 bases between. The CDR3 has 13 residues. The CDR3 sequence: CASSLAPGDEQYF. The CDR3 coding sequence is TGCGCCAGCAGCTTGGCCCCAGGGGACGAGCAGTACTTC.

This clonotype was seen many times. The chain is built from TRBV5-1 and TRBJ2-1; D is perhaps TRBD2 (5 bases). Germline-derived CDR1 and CDR2 are SGHRS and YFSETQ. With 3 bases removed from V and 7 bases from J, the gap between germline ends came to 11 bases. The CDR3 spans 13 residues. The CDR3 region is CASSSAPGNEQFF. The CDR3 nucleotides are TGCGCCAGCAGCTCAGCCCCGGGGAATGAGCAGTTCTTC.

This clonotype was seen repeatedly, ten times or more. The CDR3 spells CASSAQGWSETQYF. The CDR3 DNA sequence: TGTGCCAGCAGTGCCCAGGGGTGGTCAGAGACCCAGTACTTC. The chain uses TRBV12-3 or TRBV12-4 and TRBJ2-5; a possible D gene is TRBD1 (6 bases). CDR3 length equals 14 residues. Trimming removed 5 bases at V and 4 bases at J, with 14 bases between.

Here the CDR3 DNA reads TGCGCCAGCAGCCTGAGCGGGGGGCCCCTCAATGAGCAGTTCTTC. Its translation is CASSLSGGPLNEQFF. The J gene is TRBJ2-1, the V gene TRBV4-3; TRBD2 aligns across 9 bases. The germline V gene has CDR1 LGHNA and CDR2 YSLEER. This CDR3 comprises 15 residues. V dropped 4 bases and J dropped 6; count of bases not matched to a gene: 7.

V gene TRBV27 combines with J gene TRBJ1-2; 7 bases line up with TRBD1. Germline loops: CDR1 MNHEY, CDR2 SMNVEV (reference sequence). V shed 6 bases, J shed 5 bases, and the junction held 6 bases outside the gene matches. There are 13 residues in the CDR3. CDR3 sequence: CASRYRGGYGYTF. The CDR3, as DNA: TGTGCCAGCAGATACAGGGGCGGGTATGGCTACACCTTC.

This clonotype was picked up a small number of times. The chain uses TRBV11-2 and TRBJ2-1; D not resolved. Trimming took off 5 bases at V and 4 bases at J, with 15 bases between the two ends. The germline gives CDR1 SGHAT, CDR2 FQNNGV. CDR3 length: 15 amino acids. DNA for the CDR3: TGTGCCAGCAGCCCCGCGCCACTTTATTACAATGAGCAGTTCTTC. Amino acids: CASSPAPLYYNEQFF.

The chain joins TRBV29-1 to TRBJ2-5; D might be TRBD2 (5 bases). V was trimmed by 6 bases and J by 9 bases, leaving 11 bases between them. Germline values: CDR1 SQVTM, CDR2 ANQGSEA. CDR3 length: 10 residues. This chain's CDR3 is CSVPGKAQYF. The CDR3 DNA is TGCAGCGTCCCCGGGAAGGCCCAGTACTTC.

This clonotype was counted between two and nine times. The rearrangement joins TRBV5-6 to TRBJ1-1; the D is unclear. The ends were cut back, 0 bases at V and 6 bases at J, with 9 bases in the middle. This CDR3 region has 13 residues. CDR1 SGHDT and CDR2 YYEEEE come from the germline V gene. The CDR3 nucleotides are TGTGCCAGCAGCTTGGTTGAAATCGCTGAAGCTTTCTTT. This gives the protein CASSLVEIAEAFF.

V usage is TRBV5-1 and J usage is TRBJ1-1; 7 nucleotides line up with TRBD1. CDR1 and CDR2 (germline): SGHRS, YFSETQ. Losses at the gene ends were 4 bases for V and 0 bases for J; bases not matched to a gene: 9. CDR3 length: 16 residues. CDR3 residues: CASSIGTVVMNTEAFF. The CDR3 DNA is TGCGCCAGCAGCATCGGGACAGTTGTCATGAACACTGAAGCTTTCTTT.

The genes are TRBV7-2 and TRBJ1-2; D not resolved. V was clipped by 0 bases and J by 1 base, with 9 bases between them. The CDR3 spans 15 residues. Germline CDR1 is SGHTA and CDR2 is FQGNSA. DNA for the CDR3: TGTGCCAGCAGCTTAGCAGCGGCCAGTAACTATGGCTACACCTTC. As protein: CASSLAAASNYGYTF.

The J gene is TRBJ2-2, the V gene TRBV20-1; 8 bases match TRBD2. Germline V gene sequence: CDR1 DFQATT, CDR2 SNEGSKA (reference sequence). V trimming: 0 bases; J trimming: 2 bases; junction bases outside the gene matches: 11. The CDR3 spans 18 residues. This CDR3 reads CSARDMGGTRRNTGELFF. CDR3 in DNA: TGCAGTGCTAGAGATATGGGAGGGACTAGACGCAACACCGGGGAGCTGTTTTTT.

Only a few counts were recorded for this clonotype. The chain uses TRBV4-2 and TRBJ2-7, with TRBD2 matching over 9 bases. V lost 5 bases and J lost 3; bases outside the gene matches: 11. The germline V gene has CDR1 LGHNA and CDR2 YNFKEQ. This CDR3 comprises 16 residues. The CDR3 here is CASSSQASGVNYEQYF. CDR3 DNA: TGTGCCAGCAGCTCGCAAGCTAGCGGGGTAAACTACGAGCAGTACTTC.

The V and J genes are TRBV20-1 and TRBJ2-7; TRBD2 agrees at 7 bases. V lost 5 bases to trimming and J lost 6 bases; unmatched junction nucleotides: 19. The CDR3 spans 16 residues. CDR1 DFQATT and CDR2 SNEGSKA come from the germline V gene (reference sequence). The CDR3 loop reads CSAAPWEGLIRGEQYF. The CDR3 DNA is TGCAGTGCTGCTCCGTGGGAGGGCCTGATAAGGGGCGAGCAGTACTTC.

The J gene is TRBJ1-2, the V gene TRBV29-1, with TRBD1 matching 10 bases. Trimming cost V 2 bases and J 7 bases; bases outside gene matches: 4. Germline V gives CDR1 SQVTM, CDR2 ANQGSEA. The CDR3 extends over 13 amino acids. The CDR3 coding sequence is TGCAGCGTTGAAAGGGGACAGGGGATTGGCTACACCTTC. Amino acid sequence: CSVERGQGIGYTF.

This clonotype occurred once. The chain links TRBV11-2 to TRBJ2-7; TRBD1 agrees at 7 bases. The ends lost 5 bases at V and 4 bases at J; junction bases unmatched: 11. The CDR3 covers 15 residues. CDR1 is SGHAT and CDR2 is FQNNGV in the germline V gene. Here the CDR3 reads CASSRQGPAKYEQYF. The CDR3 DNA reads TGTGCCAGCAGCCGACAGGGTCCCGCAAAATACGAGCAGTACTTC.

The chain recombines TRBV9 with TRBJ1-1; D gene unclear. In germline, CDR1 is SGDLS, CDR2 YYNGEE. Trimming left V 3 bases short and J 1 base short, with 10 bases between. The CDR3 is 14 amino acids. The CDR3 here is CASSERVGNTEAFF. CDR3 DNA: TGTGCCAGCAGCGAAAGGGTGGGGAACACTGAAGCTTTCTTT.

This clonotype was found a few times. Written as DNA, the CDR3 is TGTGCCAGCAGATCGGGAGGCTCCTACGAGCAGTACTTC. Amino acid sequence: CASRSGGSYEQYF. V usage is TRBV27 and J usage is TRBJ2-7; 7 bases are shared with TRBD2. The germline gives CDR1 MNHEY, CDR2 SMNVEV (reference sequence). CDR3 size: 13 residues. Germline trimming cut 6 bases from V and 0 bases from J; bases unmatched to any gene: 2.

Ten or more counts support this clonotype. J is TRBJ1-5 and V is TRBV12-3 or TRBV12-4, with 7 bases matching TRBD1. V lost 5 bases and J lost 1; bases outside the gene matches: 5. The CDR3 sequence is 15 residues long. Here the CDR3 reads CASSTDRSSNQPQHF. The CDR3 DNA follows: TGTGCCAGCAGTACGGACAGGTCGAGCAATCAGCCCCAGCATTTT.